Listed below are T cell receptor beta chains from one sample, sequenced in a study of cytomegalovirus exposure and HLA in healthy donors. Libraries were prepared by immunoSEQ multiplex PCR; TCRdb keeps only in-frame clonotypes and omits some of them. The data show approximately 110,000 clones, and the top ten clones hold roughly 1%. Sequencing was carried out using PBMCs. The receptors come from a man in his late teens or twenties in good health and CMV-seronegative. Both conserved end residues are part of each CDR3. D genes are given only for firm matches.

D gene	J gene	V gene	CDR3 protein	CDR3 DNA
NA	TRBJ2-1	TRBV9	CASSPPGTLDNNEQFF	TGTGCCAGCAGCCCTCCAGGGACACTGGATAACAATGAGCAGTTCTTC
TRBD1	TRBJ1-2	TRBV29-1	CSVEGGQPHPYGYTF	TGCAGCGTTGAGGGGGGACAGCCACACCCGTATGGCTACACCTTC
NA	TRBJ2-7	TRBV5-1	CASSPGLGPLSYEQYF	TGCGCCAGCAGCCCGGGGTTAGGGCCTTTAAGTTACGAGCAGTACTTC
TRBD1	TRBJ1-5	TRBV6-5	CASSYSTGNQPQHF	TGTGCCAGCAGTTACTCGACAGGGAATCAGCCCCAGCATTTT
NA	TRBJ2-1	TRBV10-3	CAIAGPVEQFF	TGTGCCATCGCGGGTCCCGTTGAGCAGTTCTTC
NA	TRBJ1-4	TRBV5-1	CASSLARGREKLFF	TGCGCCAGCAGCTTGGCTCGGGGTCGAGAAAAACTGTTTTTT
NA	TRBJ1-2	TRBV9	CASSQSQPTPSGYTF	TGTGCCAGCAGCCAATCACAGCCGACCCCCTCTGGCTACACCTTC
NA	TRBJ2-6	TRBV25-1	CASSGAGTLEANVLTF	TGTGCCAGCAGTGGGGCCGGTACGTTAGAGGCCAACGTCCTGACTTTC
TRBD1	TRBJ2-5	TRBV11-3	CASSHIDRGQETQYF	TGTGCCAGCAGCCACATCGACAGGGGGCAGGAGACCCAGTACTTC
NA	TRBJ1-1	TRBV7-9	CASSLVTQANTEAFF	TGTGCCAGCAGCTTAGTAACACAGGCGAACACTGAAGCTTTCTTT
NA	TRBJ1-2	TRBV5-6	CASSLGVGATTNYGYTF	TGTGCCAGCAGCTTGGGAGTAGGAGCCACTACTAACTATGGCTACACCTTC
TRBD1	TRBJ1-2	TRBV6-5	CASSRTGVYGYTF	TGTGCCAGCAGTCGGACAGGGGTCTACGGCTACACCTTC
NA	TRBJ2-7	TRBV6-1	CASSRQSPYEQYF	TGTGCCAGCAGCAGACAATCCCCCTACGAGCAGTACTTC
NA	TRBJ2-7	TRBV6-5	CASSYPPGHEQYF	TGTGCCAGCAGTTACCCTCCAGGCCACGAGCAGTACTTC
TRBD1	TRBJ1-1	TRBV15	CATSRDTNGQGQDFF	TGTGCCACCAGCAGAGACACAAACGGACAGGGTCAAGATTTCTTT
TRBD2	TRBJ2-1	TRBV5-1	CASSLSGGGLSDNEQFF	TGCGCCAGCAGCTTGAGCGGGGGAGGGCTATCCGACAATGAGCAGTTCTTC
NA	TRBJ2-1	TRBV5-1	CASSTGTYNEQFF	TGCGCCAGCAGCACAGGGACCTACAATGAGCAGTTCTTC
NA	TRBJ2-3	TRBV18	CASSQTQGTDTQYF	TGTGCCAGCTCACAAACACAGGGTACAGATACGCAGTATTTT
NA	TRBJ1-1	TRBV4-1	CASSQGLRADRRNTEAFF	TGCGCCAGCAGCCAAGGTCTAAGAGCCGACAGGAGGAACACTGAAGCTTTCTTT
NA	TRBJ2-7	TRBV11-3	CASSLEPGNYEQYF	TGTGCCAGCAGCTTAGAGCCGGGGAATTACGAGCAGTACTTC
TRBD1	TRBJ1-2	TRBV5-1	CASSPGTGYGYTF	TGCGCCAGCAGCCCCGGGACAGGGTATGGCTACACCTTC
NA	TRBJ1-6	TRBV10-3	CANADRADSPLHF	TGTGCCAATGCGGACAGAGCGGATTCACCCCTCCACTTT
TRBD1	TRBJ2-7	TRBV28	CASSFRDRVTYEQYF	TGTGCCAGCAGTTTCAGGGACAGAGTAACCTACGAGCAGTACTTC
NA	TRBJ1-3	TRBV9	CASSVARGQTGDTIYF	TGTGCCAGCAGCGTAGCTAGGGGACAAACCGGCGACACCATATATTTT
TRBD1	TRBJ2-7	TRBV7-9	CASSLGQGVIYEQYF	TGTGCCAGCAGCTTGGGACAGGGGGTGATCTACGAGCAGTACTTC
TRBD1	TRBJ2-1	TRBV7-2	CASSLGVGQTYNEQFF	TGTGCCAGCAGCTTAGGGGTGGGACAGACCTACAATGAGCAGTTCTTC
TRBD1	TRBJ2-3	TRBV25-1	CASSTTQGFGTDTQYF	TGTGCCAGCAGTACCACACAGGGGTTCGGCACAGATACGCAGTATTTT
TRBD2	TRBJ2-5	TRBV10-3	CAISEGRGVETQYF	TGTGCCATCAGTGAGGGACGGGGGGTTGAGACCCAGTACTTC
TRBD2	TRBJ2-4	TRBV27	CASRPGGRNIQYF	TGTGCCAGCAGGCCGGGGGGGCGGAACATTCAGTACTTC
TRBD1	TRBJ1-3	TRBV9	CASSVGGTAYSGNTIYF	TGTGCCAGCAGCGTAGGCGGGACAGCTTACTCTGGAAACACCATATATTTT
TRBD1	TRBJ2-7	TRBV4-1	CASSRLHLQGAEQYF	TGCGCCAGCAGCCGGTTACACTTACAGGGGGCCGAGCAGTACTTC
NA	TRBJ2-1	TRBV7-9	CASIPDRTYNEQFF	TGTGCCAGCATCCCCGACAGAACCTACAATGAGCAGTTCTTC
NA	TRBJ2-5	TRBV30	CAWTGGETQYF	TGTGCCTGGACTGGAGGGGAGACCCAGTACTTC
NA	TRBJ2-2	TRBV5-1	CASSLVVGTGELFF	TGCGCCAGCAGCTTGGTAGTCGGGACCGGGGAGCTGTTTTTT
NA	TRBJ1-3	TRBV6-5	CASRLDRSGNTIYF	TGTGCCAGCAGGCTAGACAGGTCTGGAAACACCATATATTTT
NA	TRBJ2-2	TRBV4-2	CASSQGVGGGAGELFF	TGTGCCAGCAGCCAAGGTGTTGGGGGAGGCGCCGGGGAGCTGTTTTTT
TRBD1	TRBJ2-1	TRBV5-4	CASSWDRGNEQFF	TGTGCCAGCAGCTGGGACAGGGGGAATGAGCAGTTCTTC
NA	TRBJ1-1	TRBV7-2	CASSRGGNTEAFF	TGTGCCAGCAGCAGAGGGGGGAACACTGAAGCTTTCTTT
TRBD1	TRBJ1-5	TRBV5-6	CASSWRGQLEPYSNQPQHF	TGTGCCAGCAGCTGGCGGGGACAGCTCGAACCTTATAGCAATCAGCCCCAGCATTTT
TRBD2	TRBJ2-3	TRBV5-1	CASSVGLAEDTQYF	TGCGCCAGCAGCGTTGGACTAGCGGAAGATACGCAGTATTTT
NA	TRBJ2-7	TRBV5-6	CASSLITGQGSYEQYF	TGTGCCAGCAGCTTAATTACCGGGCAGGGGTCGTACGAGCAGTACTTC
NA	TRBJ2-6	TRBV4-2	CASSQDLQTGANVLTF	TGTGCCAGCAGCCAAGATCTACAGACTGGGGCCAACGTCCTGACTTTC
TRBD1	TRBJ2-7	TRBV7-8	CASSSDRGYEQYF	TGTGCCAGCAGCTCGGACAGGGGTTACGAGCAGTACTTC
NA	TRBJ2-7	TRBV6-5	CASSKGNSYEQYF	TGTGCCAGCAGTAAGGGGAACTCCTACGAGCAGTACTTC
TRBD1	TRBJ1-1	TRBV11-2	CASSLASRDRDTAFF	TGTGCCAGCAGCTTAGCCAGCCGGGACAGGGATACAGCTTTCTTT
NA	TRBJ1-1	TRBV7-3	CASSLDLNTEAFF	TGTGCCAGCAGCTTGGACTTGAACACTGAAGCTTTCTTT
TRBD1	TRBJ1-1	TRBV10-1	CASTSRQGNLAFF	TGCGCCAGCACTTCGAGACAGGGTAATTTGGCTTTCTTT
TRBD2	TRBJ2-1	TRBV6-4	CASSEALSGVSYNEQFF	TGTGCCAGCAGTGAAGCCCTTAGCGGGGTCTCCTACAATGAGCAGTTCTTC
NA	TRBJ2-7	TRBV27	CASFPPRYSYEQYF	TGTGCCAGCTTCCCGCCCAGGTACTCCTACGAGCAGTACTTC
TRBD1	TRBJ1-4	TRBV27	CASSIQRTGGKLFF	TGTGCCAGCAGTATACAAAGAACAGGGGGAAAACTGTTTTTT
NA	TRBJ1-3	TRBV18	CASSPGGAGNTIYF	TGTGCCAGCTCACCCGGAGGGGCTGGAAACACCATATATTTT
NA	TRBJ1-1	TRBV6-5	CASSYSPLGEVTEAFF	TGTGCCAGCAGTTACTCGCCCCTCGGCGAGGTCACTGAAGCTTTCTTT
NA	TRBJ1-1	TRBV15	CATSRAGTYNTEAFF	TGTGCCACCAGCAGGGCCGGGACTTATAACACTGAAGCTTTCTTT